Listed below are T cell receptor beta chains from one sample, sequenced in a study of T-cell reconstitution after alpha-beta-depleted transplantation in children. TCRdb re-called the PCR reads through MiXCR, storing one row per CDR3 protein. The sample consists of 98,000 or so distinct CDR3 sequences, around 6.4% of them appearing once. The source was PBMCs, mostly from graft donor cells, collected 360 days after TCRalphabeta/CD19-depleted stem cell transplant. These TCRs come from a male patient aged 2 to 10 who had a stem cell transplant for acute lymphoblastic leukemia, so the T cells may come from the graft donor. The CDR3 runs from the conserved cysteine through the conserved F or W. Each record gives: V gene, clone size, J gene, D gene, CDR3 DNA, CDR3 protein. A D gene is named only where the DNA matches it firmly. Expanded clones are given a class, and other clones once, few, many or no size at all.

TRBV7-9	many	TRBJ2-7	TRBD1	TGTGCCAGCAGCTTAGTCAGGGGGCGATCCTACGAGCAGTACTTC	CASSLVRGRSYEQYF
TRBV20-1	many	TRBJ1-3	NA	TGCAGTGCTAGAGACAGGGCTGGAAACACCATATATTTT	CSARDRAGNTIYF
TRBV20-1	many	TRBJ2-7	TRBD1	TGCAGTGCTACCCGAATGGACAGGAGCTCCTACGAGCAGTACTTC	CSATRMDRSSYEQYF
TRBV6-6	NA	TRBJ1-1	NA	TGTGCCAGCAGTTATGGCTATTACACTGAAGCTTTCTTT	CASSYGYYTEAFF
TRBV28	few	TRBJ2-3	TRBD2	TGTGCCAGCGGGGAGAGGGGAGGGACAGATACGCAGTATTTT	CASGERGGTDTQYF
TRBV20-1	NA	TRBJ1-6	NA	TGCAGTGCTAGTACTTCCAGTCAGGATAATTCACCCCTCCACTTT	CSASTSSQDNSPLHF
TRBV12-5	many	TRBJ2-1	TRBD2	TGTGCTAGTGGCGGGACTAGCGGGGGGAGCTCCTACAATGAGCAGTTCTTC	CASGGTSGGSSYNEQFF
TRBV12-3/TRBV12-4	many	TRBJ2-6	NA	TGTGCCAGCAGCTCGAGGTATCAAGCAGGGGCCAACGTCCTGACTTTC	CASSSRYQAGANVLTF
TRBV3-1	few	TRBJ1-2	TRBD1	TGTGCCAGCAGCCAACGACAGGGGAATGGCTACACCTTC	CASSQRQGNGYTF
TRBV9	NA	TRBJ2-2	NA	TGTGCCAGCAGCGTTTCACTAAACCGAACGAACACCGGGGAGCTGTTTTTT	CASSVSLNRTNTGELFF
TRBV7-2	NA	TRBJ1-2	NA	TGTGCCAGCAGCTTCATAACCAACTATGGCTACACCTTC	CASSFITNYGYTF
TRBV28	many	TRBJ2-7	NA	TGTGCCAGCAGTTTATCCTACCACGGGGGGACAGCTTCCTACGAGCAGTACTTC	CASSLSYHGGTASYEQYF
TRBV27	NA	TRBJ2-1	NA	TGTGCCAGCAGTTTATTGGGGGAGCCCCACAATGAGCAGTTCTTC	CASSLLGEPHNEQFF
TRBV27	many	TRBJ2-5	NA	TGTGCCAGCAGTTTTCCTGGGCGGACCCAGTACTTC	CASSFPGRTQYF
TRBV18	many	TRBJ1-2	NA	TGTGCCAGCTCACCACCGGCTGCAGCTAACTATGGCTACACCTTC	CASSPPAAANYGYTF
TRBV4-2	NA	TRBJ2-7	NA	TGTGCCAGCAGCCAAGATAGGTACGACCAGTACTTC	CASSQDRYDQYF
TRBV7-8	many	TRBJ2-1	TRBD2	TGTGCCAGCAGCCCCCTCGGCGGGAGTTGGGGCAATGAGCAGTTCTTC	CASSPLGGSWGNEQFF
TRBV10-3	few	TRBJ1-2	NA	TGTGCCATCAGTGAGTCCGTTATACAGGGCTCTCACTATGGCTACACCTTC	CAISESVIQGSHYGYTF